The TCR beta chain described here comes from a study of blood T cells in healthy people across ages. Study-level background: Capturing about one barcoded beta molecule per two T cells was achieved by template switching.

Findings and limits, study-wide: Age advanced and TCR beta diversity per million T cells fell, roughly linearly. Aged donors had fewer naive CD4+ cells and lower diversity than long-lived donors.

A word on this clonotype: Its target is unknown.

The CDR3 is 17 residues long. After removal of 5 bases from V and 0 bases from J, the junction contained 13 bases not matched to a gene. Germline values: CDR1 SNHLY, CDR2 FYNNEI. Through a sample-barcoded 5' primer and a J-beta primer mix, a second PCR was run for roughly 6 to 12 cycles. The authors tagged each cDNA molecule using a template-switch adaptor with 12 random nucleotides. Each CDR3 protein gets one entry after TCRdb re-called the 5' RACE reads with MiXCR. The sample lists roughly 730,000 distinct CDR3 sequences, approximately 53% occurring once. The source of this sequence is a man between 35 and 55 years old in good health. The source material was blood. This rearrangement joins TRBV2 to TRBJ2-7, with 7 bases fitting TRBD1. As DNA, the CDR3 is TGTGCCAGCAGTCCGACCCCGACAGGGACGAGCTCCTACGAGCAGTACTTC. It is translated as CASSPTPTGTSSYEQYF.